This T cell receptor (beta chain) was observed in a study of blood T cell repertoires in COVID-19. For the study at large: The United States, Italy and Spain were the sources of the acute and convalescent COVID-19 samples. In each case, the material was cDNA or gDNA derived from T cells, B-cell-depleted T cells, or PBMCs.

Per the original data handling: Estimates of nucleated cell counts were drawn from the amplification of reference gene primers. The table came from immunoSEQ multiplex PCR; TCRdb's copy has only in-frame clones and leaves some out. That table gives V, J and clone size, and the DNA gave D and trimming. The table has about 280,000 clones, 85% seen once; the top ten hold 13%. V trimming: 5 bases; J trimming: 8 bases; junction bases outside the gene matches: 13. The germline gives CDR1 SGHVS, CDR2 FQNEAQ. This CDR3 comprises 16 residues. This chain uses TRBV7-8 with TRBJ2-1, with 9 bases identical to TRBD2. This clonotype was obtained from a human donor in a cohort sampled during active COVID-19. Sequencing was carried out using peripheral blood. This chain's CDR3 is CASSLLGTSTFHEQFF. Here the CDR3 DNA reads TGTGCCAGCAGCCTCCTAGGGACTAGCACCTTCCATGAGCAGTTCTTC.